The T cell receptor (beta chain) described here comes from a study of T cell responses to AZD1222 COVID-19 vaccine. Study-wide findings and caveats: At 160-218 and 743-854, vaccine-associated CD4 TCRs were dominant, and they spanned spike. In a largely white British group with more females than males, clonal diversity was possibly underestimated. Of spike-specific TCRs, nearly half reportedly target regions left unmutated in variants.

Clones were read by immunoSEQ multiplex PCR, and TCRdb kept only the in-frame ones, dropping some. The sample has under 150,000 clones, around 88% seen once. Details on this clone: Its antigen is not identified.

Germline-derived CDR1 and CDR2 are MNHEY and SVGEGT. This CDR3 contains 15 residues. V lost 1 base to trimming and J lost 9 bases; unmatched junction nucleotides: 12. This TCR was sampled from an adult in good health. The sequences come from peripheral blood, collected on day 0 of AZD1222 vaccination. The V call is TRBV6-2 or TRBV6-3, the J call TRBJ2-7, with TRBD1 identical over 7 bases. The chain's CDR3 is CASSYLTGTPLGQYF. The CDR3 DNA sequence: TGTGCCAGCAGTTACTTGACAGGGACACCCCTCGGGCAGTACTTC.